Detailed here is one T cell receptor (beta chain). The antigen is not known. These data originate in a study of graft-versus-host responses after intestinal transplantation. Whole-study context: Recipients got multivisceral, liver-intestinal, or isolated intestinal transplants. Study outcomes and limitations: Graft-donor T cell macrochimerism coincided with high graft-versus-host to host-versus-graft clonal ratios in allografts. Recipient marrow harbored GvH clones, some of which surfaced first in ileum or blood.

Germline lookup yields CDR1 MNHNS and CDR2 SASEGT. The CDR3 spans 15 residues. The V segment lost 3 bases and the J segment 2 bases; nucleotides outside the gene matches: 5. Here immunoSEQ multiplex PCR was the method, and the copy in TCRdb shows in-frame clones only, minus some. Counted here are just over 20,000 clones, over 80% occurring once; the ten biggest clones make up roughly 44%. This specimen consisted of PBMCs, obtained approximately 260 days after intestinal transplant. The chain couples TRBV6-1 to TRBJ2-7, with 9 nucleotides matching TRBD1. The clonotype was recovered from a human patient who received an intestinal transplant, so some T cells may come from the graft donor. CDR3 sequence reads: CASSDDRGSPYEQYF. The CDR3 region has the DNA TGTGCCAGCAGTGACGACAGGGGGAGCCCCTACGAGCAGTACTTC.